One sample yielded the 24 T cell receptor beta chains listed below, sequenced in a study of patients and donors after allogeneic stem cell transplantation. A single record per CDR3 protein comes from TCRdb applying MiXCR to the RT-PCR reads. The table includes 150,000 to 250,000 distinct CDR3 sequences, 35% to 50% detected once. The sequenced sample consisted of blood, either unsorted or a sorted T cell fraction (not recorded which). Source of these receptors: a human donor who was either an allogeneic HSCT recipient or a stem cell or donor lymphocyte infusion donor (not recorded which). It is not recorded whose cells these are; they may come from a transplant donor.

There are a few counts of this clonotype. This chain links TRBV7-2 with TRBJ1-4, with TRBD1 matching 9 bases. From germline, CDR1 is SGHTA and CDR2 FQGNSA. This CDR3 contains 14 residues. Trimming at V came to 1 base and at J to 9 bases, leaving 3 bases not matched to a gene. CDR3 in DNA: TGTGCCAGCAGCTTAGGACAGGGGGGGCAAAAACTGTTTTTT. Amino acid sequence: CASSLGQGGQKLFF.

This CDR3 reads CASSPPTVWNTGELFF. The DNA of the CDR3 is TGTGCCAGCAGCCCTCCTACAGTATGGAACACCGGGGAGCTGTTTTTT. V usage is TRBV7-2 and J usage is TRBJ2-2, with D hard to call. There are 16 residues in the CDR3. In germline, CDR1 is SGHTA, CDR2 FQGNSA. Deletions cut 5 bases from V and 1 base from J, with 14 bases between.

This clonotype was seen a handful of times. V usage is TRBV5-1 and J usage is TRBJ1-1; D might be TRBD1 (5 bases). V lost 2 bases, J lost 8 bases, and 10 bases lay in between. The CDR3 spans 12 residues. CDR1 and CDR2 (germline): SGHRS, YFSETQ. CDR3 sequence: CASSLLQVEAFF. In DNA, the CDR3 is TGCGCCAGCAGCTTACTACAGGTCGAAGCTTTCTTT. The full variable domain, rest sourced from reference TRBV5-1 and TRBJ1-1, is KAGVTQTPRYLIKTRGQQVTLSCSPISGHRSVSWYQQTPGQGLQFLFEYFSETQRNKGNFPGRFSGRQFSNSRSEMNVSTLELGDSALYLCASSLLQVEAFFGQGTRLTVV.

The chain uses TRBV6-2 or TRBV6-3 and TRBJ2-3; D tentatively fits TRBD1 or TRBD2 (6 bases each). The CDR3 spans 13 residues. Germline-derived CDR1 and CDR2 are MNHEY and SVGEGT. Trimming pared 5 bases from V and 7 bases from J, leaving 13 bases between. Written as DNA, the CDR3 is TGTGCCAGCAGTCCGTTCGGGGGCAATACGCAGTATTTT. Amino acid sequence: CASSPFGGNTQYF.

The chain has TRBV6-2 or TRBV6-3 and TRBJ2-7, with D unresolved. The V end lost 2 bases, the J end lost 5 bases, and 13 bases lay between the germline ends. The CDR3 runs 14 residues. Germline V gives CDR1 MNHEY, CDR2 SVGEGT. CDR3 nucleotide sequence: TGTGCCAGCAGTTACAGAAATTTCCGCGACGAGCAGTACTTC. This sequence encodes CASSYRNFRDEQYF.

This clonotype was recorded once. The chain combines TRBV4-3 with TRBJ2-7; maybe TRBD1 (6 bases). Trimming removed 0 bases at V and 3 bases at J, with 12 bases between. This CDR3 is 15 amino acids long. CDR1 and CDR2 (germline): LGHNA, YSLEER. The CDR3 reads CASSQDPRGGYEQYF. The CDR3 nucleotides are TGCGCCAGCAGCCAAGATCCCAGGGGCGGCTACGAGCAGTACTTC.

The chain has TRBV4-3 and TRBJ2-7; no clear D gene. Trimming cost V 7 bases and J 3 bases, with 13 bases left between them. CDR1 and CDR2 from the germline V gene are LGHNA and YSLEER. This CDR3 has 13 residues. The CDR3 DNA reads TGCGCCAGCACCCATGAATGGAGCTACGAGCAGTACTTC. Translating gives CASTHEWSYEQYF.

V gene TRBV12-3 or TRBV12-4 combines with J gene TRBJ1-1, with D unresolved. V dropped 1 base and J dropped 2 bases, with 11 bases sitting between them. The CDR3 extends over 15 amino acids. The CDR3 spells CASSLESGPNTEAFF. CDR3 DNA sequence: TGTGCCAGCAGTTTAGAGTCAGGTCCTAACACTGAAGCTTTCTTT.

The J gene is TRBJ2-1, the V gene TRBV12-3 or TRBV12-4, with 8 bases lining up with TRBD2. This CDR3 has 15 amino acids. V shed 2 bases, J shed 8 bases, and the junction held 8 bases outside the gene matches. The CDR3 loop reads CASSLNVAGKHEQFF. CDR3 sequence (DNA): TGTGCCAGCAGTTTAAATGTAGCGGGAAAGCATGAGCAGTTCTTC.

J is TRBJ1-1 and V is TRBV2; 8 bases align to TRBD1. The CDR3 extends over 14 amino acids. Trimming cost V 6 bases and J 0 bases; bases outside gene matches: 3. Germline assignment: CDR1 SNHLY and CDR2 FYNNEI. CDR3 in amino acids: CASSTTGVNTEAFF. CDR3 DNA sequence: TGTGCCAGCAGCACGACAGGGGTGAACACTGAAGCTTTCTTT.

CDR3 in amino acids: CASSFDWRTYGYTF. The CDR3 coding sequence is TGTGCCAGCAGCTTTGATTGGCGGACCTATGGCTACACCTTC. This chain joins TRBV7-9 and TRBJ1-2; D remains unclear. The CDR3 sequence is 14 residues long. Looked up from germline, CDR1 is SEHNR and CDR2 is FQNEAQ (reference sequence). The V and J ends lost 3 bases and 4 bases respectively, with 12 bases between them.

This clonotype was counted only a few times. This rearrangement joins TRBV5-1 to TRBJ1-1, with D hard to call. Germline CDR1 is SGHRS and CDR2 is YFSETQ. CDR3 length equals 14 residues. Trimming shortened V by 0 bases and J by 0 bases, and 6 bases separated the two germline ends. This chain's CDR3 is CASSLEEVNTEAFF. The CDR3, as DNA: TGCGCCAGCAGCTTGGAAGAGGTGAACACTGAAGCTTTCTTT.

In its sample, this clonotype was seen a few times. The chain has TRBV4-3 and TRBJ1-6; D gene uncertain. The V end was cut by 0 bases, the J end by 7 bases, with 10 bases between. The germline CDR1 and CDR2 sequences are LGHNA and YSLEER. CDR3 size: 15 residues. This chain's CDR3 is CASSQDPEGNSPLHF. The CDR3 DNA reads TGCGCCAGCAGCCAAGATCCGGAGGGAAATTCACCCCTCCACTTT.

The chain links TRBV28 to TRBJ1-2; 8 bases are a match to TRBD1. The CDR3 has 16 amino acids. Germline CDR1 reads MDHEN; CDR2 reads SYDVKM. V trimming: 2 bases; J trimming: 3 bases; junction bases outside the gene matches: 8. Written as DNA, the CDR3 is TGTGCCAGCAGTTTACCCCCCGCGACAGGGGACTATGGCTACACCTTC. This translates into CASSLPPATGDYGYTF.

J is TRBJ2-3 and V is TRBV5-1; 8 bases fit TRBD2. Germline CDR1 SGHRS, CDR2 YFSETQ. CDR3 size: 14 residues. V dropped 3 bases and J dropped 6; count of bases not matched to a gene: 6. CDR3 nucleotide sequence: TGCGCCAGCAGCTCCGGGACTAGTTTGGATACGCAGTATTTT. Translated: CASSSGTSLDTQYF.

The J gene is TRBJ2-1, the V gene TRBV14, with 10 bases lining up with TRBD2. With V trimmed by 0 bases and J by 10 bases, 12 bases remained unmatched. The V gene's germline CDR1 is SGHDN and CDR2 FVKESK. The CDR3 extends over 17 amino acids. CDR3 coding DNA: TGTGCCAGCAGCCAAGAATTGGTGCTAGCGGGAGTGCGGGAGCAGTTCTTC. Residues: CASSQELVLAGVREQFF. Based on the CDR3 plus reference TRBV14 and TRBJ2-1, the full variable domain is EAGVTQFPSHSVIEKGQTVTLRCDPISGHDNLYWYRRVMGKEIKFLLHFVKESKQDESGMPNNRFLAERTGGTYSTLKVQPAELEDSGVYFCASSQELVLAGVREQFFGPGTRLTVL.

This clonotype turned up a few times. V and J are TRBV7-2 and TRBJ1-1, with D unresolved. Trimming took 1 base from V and 4 from J, leaving 10 bases between them. This CDR3 spans 14 amino acids. From germline, CDR1 is SGHTA and CDR2 FQGNSA. CDR3 DNA: TGTGCCAGCAGCTTAGATGCAGGCCCCACTGAAGCTTTCTTT. Protein product: CASSLDAGPTEAFF.

Comment on this clonotype: The germline gene is not matched at one end of the junction; a read error may be the cause. The chain uses TRBV4-3 and TRBJ1-3, with 7 bases matching TRBD1. The length of the CDR3 is 13 residues. The V gene's germline CDR1 is LGHNA and CDR2 YSLEER. The CDR3 DNA is TGCGCCAGCAGCCGGGACAGTGGAAACCCCATATATTTT. Residues: CASSRDSGNPIYF.

This clonotype was seen a few times. The J gene is TRBJ1-1, the V gene TRBV5-8; tentative D call: TRBD1 (6 bases). The CDR3 runs to 13 residues. Per germline, CDR1 SGHTS and CDR2 YDEGEE. V was shortened by 8 bases and J by 2 bases, with 13 bases between the two germline ends. The CDR3 nucleotides are TGTGCCAGTGTACCCGGGACAAACACTGAAGCTTTCTTT. This gives the protein CASVPGTNTEAFF.

The chain links TRBV4-3 to TRBJ1-1, with D perhaps matching TRBD1 (5 bases). The CDR3 is 20 residues long. V gave up 1 base and J gave up 4 bases, with 28 bases separating them. The germline V gene encodes CDR1 LGHNA and CDR2 YSLEER. The CDR3 nucleotides are TGCGCCAGCAGCCAAGTCGTCGGCGGCAGGGACCATGTGGGGAGCACTGAAGCTTTCTTT. Protein: CASSQVVGGRDHVGSTEAFF.

This clonotype appeared a few times. The genes are TRBV29-1 and TRBJ2-5, with D possibly TRBD2 on 6 matching bases. Trimming pared 3 bases from V and 7 bases from J, leaving 6 bases between. This CDR3 spans 10 amino acids. Germline V gene sequence: CDR1 SQVTM, CDR2 ANQGSEA. CDR3 nucleotide sequence: TGCAGCGTTGAGGGAGGGACCCAGTACTTC. Translating gives CSVEGGTQYF. The full variable domain, its missing parts supplied by reference TRBV29-1 and TRBJ2-5, is SAVISQKPSRDICQRGTSLTIQCQVDSQVTMMFWYRQQPGQSLTLIATANQGSEATYESGFVIDKFPISRPNLTFSTLTVSNMSPEDSSIYLCSVEGGTQYFGPGTRLLVL.

The chain has TRBV6-6 and TRBJ2-5; 8 bases are shared with TRBD2. Germline V gene sequence: CDR1 MNHNY, CDR2 SVGAGI (reference sequence). This CDR3 has 16 residues. V lost 5 bases to trimming and J lost 5 bases; unmatched junction nucleotides: 13. This chain's CDR3 is CASSTSLATGGETQYF. The DNA of the CDR3 is TGTGCCAGCAGTACTTCACTAGCCACGGGGGGGGAGACCCAGTACTTC.

This chain links TRBV5-1 with TRBJ2-7; possible D gene TRBD2, 5 bases. Germline assignment: CDR1 SGHRS and CDR2 YFSETQ. The CDR3 has 14 amino acids. Trimming took 0 bases from V and 2 from J, leaving 9 bases between them. The CDR3 loop is CASSLDSGPYEQYF. The CDR3 DNA is TGCGCCAGCAGCTTGGACAGCGGTCCCTACGAGCAGTACTTC.

This clonotype was counted a few times. The V gene is TRBV6-5, the J gene TRBJ1-1; unclear D gene. The CDR3 sequence is 17 residues long. The germline V and J ends were trimmed by 10 bases and 2 bases, with 26 bases remaining between them. CDR1 is MNHEY, CDR2 SVGAGI, per germline. In DNA form, the CDR3 reads TGTGCCACGGCCCTCGGGTGGCCGCGCCTGGGAAACACTGAAGCTTTCTTT. Translation gives CATALGWPRLGNTEAFF.